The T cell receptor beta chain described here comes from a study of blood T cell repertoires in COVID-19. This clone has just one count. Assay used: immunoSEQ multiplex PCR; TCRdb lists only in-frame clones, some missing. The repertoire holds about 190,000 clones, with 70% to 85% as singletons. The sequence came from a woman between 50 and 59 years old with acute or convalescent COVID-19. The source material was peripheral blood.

CDR3 protein: CAWTASGGRNTGELFF. CDR3 coding DNA: TGTGCCTGGACGGCTAGCGGGGGCCGTAACACCGGGGAGCTGTTTTTT. This chain links TRBV30 with TRBJ2-2, with 10 positions matching TRBD2. Trimming at V came to 4 bases and at J to 2 bases, leaving 7 bases not matched to a gene. This CDR3 region has 16 residues. Germline-derived CDR1 and CDR2 are GTSNPN and SVGIG (reference sequence).